This is a list of T cell receptor beta chains from one sample in a study of STAT5B mutations in CD4+ large granular lymphocyte leukemia. TCRdb's copy holds only in-frame clones and misses some; the assay was immunoSEQ multiplex PCR. The data show about 31,000 clones, 85% to 90% seen once. Sequencing used CD4+ T cells from blood buffy coats. Receptors were obtained from a human donor in good health. Both conserved end residues are trimmed from each CDR3. Fields, in order: CDR3 protein, clone size, V gene, D gene, J gene. D genes are given only for firm matches. Size values are once, few and many counts, or a class for expanded clones, and some rows have none.

cdr3_aa: ASSLDGLDSSSGNTIY
clone_size: -
v_call: TRBV5-1
d_call: -
j_call: TRBJ1-3

cdr3_aa: SVAAPLIGEQY
clone_size: -
v_call: TRBV29-1
d_call: -
j_call: TRBJ2-7

cdr3_aa: ASSYGRMSSYEQY
clone_size: -
v_call: TRBV6-5
d_call: -
j_call: TRBJ2-7

cdr3_aa: ASSLASDGETQY
clone_size: -
v_call: TRBV5-4
d_call: -
j_call: TRBJ2-5

cdr3_aa: ASSPLEQSLYGYT
clone_size: -
v_call: TRBV18
d_call: -
j_call: TRBJ1-2

cdr3_aa: ASSEDPGGIDEQY
clone_size: few
v_call: TRBV10-1
d_call: TRBD1
j_call: TRBJ2-7

cdr3_aa: ASSGGASWDNEQF
clone_size: -
v_call: TRBV6-1
d_call: -
j_call: TRBJ2-1

cdr3_aa: ASSQGQGSGGYT
clone_size: -
v_call: TRBV6-6
d_call: TRBD1
j_call: TRBJ1-2

cdr3_aa: ASSWDRGPGELF
clone_size: few
v_call: TRBV27
d_call: TRBD1
j_call: TRBJ2-2

cdr3_aa: ATSSGGSYNEQF
clone_size: -
v_call: TRBV6-6
d_call: TRBD2
j_call: TRBJ2-1

cdr3_aa: ASSLTSGRATDTQY
clone_size: -
v_call: TRBV7-9
d_call: TRBD2
j_call: TRBJ2-3

cdr3_aa: ASSVGGTGSETQY
clone_size: -
v_call: TRBV25-1
d_call: TRBD1
j_call: TRBJ2-5

cdr3_aa: ASSSHGGTYNEQF
clone_size: -
v_call: TRBV11-2
d_call: -
j_call: TRBJ2-1

cdr3_aa: ASTKGTGLGNTIY
clone_size: few
v_call: TRBV6-1
d_call: TRBD1
j_call: TRBJ1-3

cdr3_aa: ASTETGGNTEAF
clone_size: -
v_call: TRBV6-6
d_call: TRBD1
j_call: TRBJ1-1

cdr3_aa: ASSPGLTAVYGYT
clone_size: -
v_call: TRBV7-2
d_call: -
j_call: TRBJ1-2

cdr3_aa: ASSSGQGEVSSYNEQF
clone_size: -
v_call: TRBV19
d_call: TRBD1
j_call: TRBJ2-1

cdr3_aa: ASSYLIAGGRETQY
clone_size: -
v_call: TRBV6-5
d_call: TRBD2
j_call: TRBJ2-5

cdr3_aa: ASSVKTGDITGNTIY
clone_size: once
v_call: TRBV9
d_call: TRBD1
j_call: TRBJ1-3

cdr3_aa: ASSPRGLAGETQY
clone_size: -
v_call: TRBV5-1
d_call: TRBD2
j_call: TRBJ2-5

cdr3_aa: ASRSGAGEGYEQY
clone_size: -
v_call: TRBV27
d_call: TRBD2
j_call: TRBJ2-7

cdr3_aa: ASRGGRSSYEQY
clone_size: once
v_call: TRBV19
d_call: -
j_call: TRBJ2-7

cdr3_aa: ASSRRERIQY
clone_size: -
v_call: TRBV28
d_call: TRBD2
j_call: TRBJ2-5

cdr3_aa: ASSHPGDLWGYT
clone_size: -
v_call: TRBV28
d_call: -
j_call: TRBJ1-2

cdr3_aa: ASSRTSGRDEQF
clone_size: -
v_call: TRBV10-1
d_call: TRBD2
j_call: TRBJ2-1

cdr3_aa: ASSLGSQDYNEQF
clone_size: -
v_call: TRBV5-4
d_call: -
j_call: TRBJ2-1

cdr3_aa: ASSSATATSGSWDTQY
clone_size: -
v_call: TRBV5-1
d_call: TRBD2
j_call: TRBJ2-3

cdr3_aa: ASSFDRGSGNTIY
clone_size: -
v_call: TRBV7-9
d_call: TRBD1
j_call: TRBJ1-3

cdr3_aa: ASSSPGGASYEQY
clone_size: -
v_call: TRBV27
d_call: TRBD1
j_call: TRBJ2-7

cdr3_aa: ASSILTQPTAKNIQY
clone_size: once
v_call: TRBV19
d_call: -
j_call: TRBJ2-4

cdr3_aa: ASAQIAGGPGHEQF
clone_size: once
v_call: TRBV25-1
d_call: TRBD2
j_call: TRBJ2-1

cdr3_aa: ASSLGGHDGGSNEQF
clone_size: -
v_call: TRBV5-1
d_call: TRBD2
j_call: TRBJ2-1

cdr3_aa: ASSLPYYGEQY
clone_size: few
v_call: TRBV5-4
d_call: -
j_call: TRBJ2-7

cdr3_aa: AWRAPGLQTGEQF
clone_size: -
v_call: TRBV30
d_call: -
j_call: TRBJ2-1

cdr3_aa: ASSLLAGGPSNEQF
clone_size: -
v_call: TRBV7-9
d_call: TRBD2
j_call: TRBJ2-1

cdr3_aa: ASSLGYEQY
clone_size: -
v_call: TRBV5-1
d_call: -
j_call: TRBJ2-7

cdr3_aa: ASYDRENEQF
clone_size: -
v_call: TRBV5-8
d_call: TRBD1
j_call: TRBJ2-1

cdr3_aa: ASSLEAGGTKPQH
clone_size: once
v_call: TRBV7-6
d_call: -
j_call: TRBJ1-5

cdr3_aa: ASSSGTSGGVIYNEQF
clone_size: -
v_call: TRBV27
d_call: TRBD2
j_call: TRBJ2-1

cdr3_aa: ASSSFATGVDTEAF
clone_size: -
v_call: TRBV4-1
d_call: TRBD1
j_call: TRBJ1-1

cdr3_aa: SVGQGVNTEAF
clone_size: -
v_call: TRBV29-1
d_call: TRBD1
j_call: TRBJ1-1

cdr3_aa: ASSLDGSPLNQPQH
clone_size: few
v_call: TRBV5-1
d_call: -
j_call: TRBJ1-5

cdr3_aa: ASSPPSDTEAF
clone_size: once
v_call: TRBV5-4
d_call: -
j_call: TRBJ1-1

cdr3_aa: ASSVGSEQY
clone_size: -
v_call: TRBV6-1
d_call: -
j_call: TRBJ2-7

cdr3_aa: ASSPWPWRDEQF
clone_size: -
v_call: TRBV11-2
d_call: -
j_call: TRBJ2-1

cdr3_aa: SAGRNLGQGAGETQY
clone_size: -
v_call: TRBV29-1
d_call: TRBD1
j_call: TRBJ2-5

cdr3_aa: ASSELGQGGEAF
clone_size: -
v_call: TRBV2
d_call: TRBD1
j_call: TRBJ1-1

cdr3_aa: ASSPGRGRRASGELF
clone_size: once
v_call: TRBV11-2
d_call: -
j_call: TRBJ2-2

cdr3_aa: ASSPRGGGNQPQH
clone_size: -
v_call: TRBV7-8
d_call: -
j_call: TRBJ1-5

cdr3_aa: ASSSTSGGSYQETQY
clone_size: -
v_call: TRBV28
d_call: -
j_call: TRBJ2-5

cdr3_aa: ASSLSPGSSTDTQY
clone_size: -
v_call: TRBV7-3
d_call: -
j_call: TRBJ2-3

cdr3_aa: SVGGLAKNIQY
clone_size: -
v_call: TRBV29-1
d_call: -
j_call: TRBJ2-4

cdr3_aa: AGAGVGRNIQY
clone_size: -
v_call: TRBV7-9
d_call: TRBD2
j_call: TRBJ2-4

cdr3_aa: ASSWDRAYEQY
clone_size: -
v_call: TRBV11-2
d_call: TRBD1
j_call: TRBJ2-7

cdr3_aa: AISPGLVLHEQF
clone_size: -
v_call: TRBV10-3
d_call: TRBD2
j_call: TRBJ2-1